This TCR beta chain was sequenced for a study of blood T cell repertoires in COVID-19. At the level of the study: T cells, B-cell-depleted T cells, or PBMCs supplied cDNA or gDNA.

Original analysis: Nucleated cell counts were estimated from reference gene primer amplification. Profiled with immunoSEQ multiplex PCR; TCRdb holds only in-frame clones, not every one. Clone size and the V and J calls come from that table; the DNA yielded D and trimming. The sample includes about 180,000 clones, around 74% seen only once; the top ten take approximately 7.7%. Germline V gives CDR1 SGHDN, CDR2 FVKESK. Trimming removed 1 base from V and 2 bases from J, with 6 bases in between. The CDR3 is 14 amino acids. This clone was recorded at least ten times. Sequenced sample: peripheral blood. The gene calls are TRBV14 and TRBJ2-1; D is undetermined. This TCR derives from an older woman with COVID-19, enrolled during active disease. As DNA, the CDR3 is TGTGCCAGCAGCCAAGTCCTAGCCTACAATGAGCAGTTCTTC. It specifies CASSQVLAYNEQFF.